A selection of T cell receptor beta chains follows, all from one sample in a study of beta chain features in type 1 diabetes. Libraries were prepared by immunoSEQ multiplex PCR; TCRdb keeps only in-frame clonotypes and omits some of them. The sample consists of 350,000 to 450,000 clones, roughly 13% of them appearing once. Sequencing was carried out using naive CD4+ T cells from blood. All receptors come from a man under 40 in good health. The CDR3 runs from the conserved cysteine through the conserved F or W. A D gene is named only where the DNA matches it firmly. A clone size is listed for some rows: how often the clone was seen (once, few, many), or a class if it is expanded.

cdr3_length: 10; d_call: -; clone_size: few; j_call: TRBJ2-3; v_call: TRBV20-1; cdr3_nt: TGCAGTGCTGTGACAGATACGCAGTATTTT; cdr3_aa: CSAVTDTQYF
cdr3_length: 14; d_call: -; clone_size: few; j_call: TRBJ2-5; v_call: TRBV5-4; cdr3_nt: TGTGCCAGCAGCTTCTTTGGGCTTCAGGAGACCCAGTACTTC; cdr3_aa: CASSFFGLQETQYF
cdr3_length: 13; d_call: TRBD1; clone_size: few; j_call: TRBJ2-7; v_call: TRBV10-3; cdr3_nt: TGTGCCATCAGTGACGGGACAGGGTCGACGCAGTACTTC; cdr3_aa: CAISDGTGSTQYF
cdr3_length: 15; d_call: TRBD2; clone_size: -; j_call: TRBJ2-1; v_call: TRBV7-2; cdr3_nt: TGTGCCAGCAGCTCAGCGGGAGGCAGCTACAATGAGCAGTTCTTC; cdr3_aa: CASSSAGGSYNEQFF
cdr3_length: 14; d_call: -; clone_size: few; j_call: TRBJ2-3; v_call: TRBV7-9; cdr3_nt: TGTGCCAGCAGCTCCCTTTCGGGAGTCGATACGCAGTATTTT; cdr3_aa: CASSSLSGVDTQYF
cdr3_length: 11; d_call: -; clone_size: -; j_call: TRBJ1-2; v_call: TRBV20-1; cdr3_nt: TGCAGTGCCTACGCCAGTTATGGCTACACCTTC; cdr3_aa: CSAYASYGYTF
cdr3_length: 13; d_call: -; clone_size: -; j_call: TRBJ2-2; v_call: TRBV7-7; cdr3_nt: TGTGCCAGCAGACCGCCGGGGCCCGGGGAGCTGTTTTTT; cdr3_aa: CASRPPGPGELFF
cdr3_length: 13; d_call: -; clone_size: few; j_call: TRBJ2-3; v_call: TRBV6-1; cdr3_nt: TGTGCCAGCGGGCAGGGCCTCCCAGATACGCAGTATTTT; cdr3_aa: CASGQGLPDTQYF
cdr3_length: 16; d_call: TRBD1; clone_size: few; j_call: TRBJ1-2; v_call: TRBV5-6; cdr3_nt: TGTGCCAGCAGTCGGACCCCGGGACAGAAGACCTATGGCTACACCTTC; cdr3_aa: CASSRTPGQKTYGYTF
cdr3_length: 14; d_call: -; clone_size: -; j_call: TRBJ1-1; v_call: TRBV7-9; cdr3_nt: TGTGCCAGCAGCATACAGGAGCCGAACACTGAAGCTTTCTTT; cdr3_aa: CASSIQEPNTEAFF
cdr3_length: 14; d_call: TRBD1; clone_size: -; j_call: TRBJ2-1; v_call: TRBV10-3; cdr3_nt: TGTGCCATCACACGGGACAGGGCCTACAATGAGCAGTTCTTC; cdr3_aa: CAITRDRAYNEQFF
cdr3_length: 13; d_call: -; clone_size: -; j_call: TRBJ2-1; v_call: TRBV7-3; cdr3_nt: TGTGCCAGCAGCTTAACGGGGAAGCATGAGCAGTTCTTC; cdr3_aa: CASSLTGKHEQFF
cdr3_length: 16; d_call: -; clone_size: -; j_call: TRBJ2-4; v_call: TRBV18; cdr3_nt: TGTGCCAGCTCACTGGATCAGGGTGTAGGTCGAAACATTCAGTACTTC; cdr3_aa: CASSLDQGVGRNIQYF
cdr3_length: 14; d_call: TRBD1; clone_size: -; j_call: TRBJ1-1; v_call: TRBV10-3; cdr3_nt: TGTGCCATCAGCCAGACAGGGCTGAACACTGAAGCTTTCTTT; cdr3_aa: CAISQTGLNTEAFF
cdr3_length: 14; d_call: -; clone_size: few; j_call: TRBJ2-5; v_call: TRBV6-5; cdr3_nt: TGTGCCAGCAGTTTGACTAGATTGCAAGAGACCCAGTACTTC; cdr3_aa: CASSLTRLQETQYF
cdr3_length: 13; d_call: -; clone_size: -; j_call: TRBJ1-2; v_call: TRBV6-6; cdr3_nt: TGTGCCAGCGGTCTTAAGGGAGGCTATGGCTACACCTTC; cdr3_aa: CASGLKGGYGYTF
cdr3_length: 15; d_call: TRBD1; clone_size: few; j_call: TRBJ2-7; v_call: TRBV5-1; cdr3_nt: TGCGCCAGCAGCGTTGGGACAGCCGCTACCTACGAGCAGTACTTC; cdr3_aa: CASSVGTAATYEQYF
cdr3_length: 16; d_call: TRBD2; clone_size: -; j_call: TRBJ2-1; v_call: TRBV6-1; cdr3_nt: TGTGCCAGCAGTGAATTGCTAGCGGGGTCCTACAATGAGCAGTTCTTC; cdr3_aa: CASSELLAGSYNEQFF
cdr3_length: 15; d_call: TRBD2; clone_size: -; j_call: TRBJ2-7; v_call: TRBV5-4; cdr3_nt: TGTGCCAGCAGCCCTCCCGGGACTAGCGGGTACGAGCAGTACTTC; cdr3_aa: CASSPPGTSGYEQYF
cdr3_length: 10; d_call: -; clone_size: -; j_call: TRBJ2-7; v_call: TRBV20-1; cdr3_nt: TGCAGTGTTAGGGGTGACGAGCAGTACTTC; cdr3_aa: CSVRGDEQYF
cdr3_length: 16; d_call: -; clone_size: -; j_call: TRBJ1-6; v_call: TRBV4-1; cdr3_nt: TGCGCCAGCAGCCAAGGGTCCAGGGAAAAGAATTCACCCCTCCACTTT; cdr3_aa: CASSQGSREKNSPLHF
cdr3_length: 13; d_call: -; clone_size: few; j_call: TRBJ2-2; v_call: TRBV5-6; cdr3_nt: TGTGCCAGCAGCTTGGCCGGACCCGGGGAGCTGTTTTTT; cdr3_aa: CASSLAGPGELFF
cdr3_length: 17; d_call: TRBD2; clone_size: -; j_call: TRBJ2-3; v_call: TRBV13; cdr3_nt: TGTGCCAGCAGCTTAGGGAGTAGGGACTACCCAGGTTATACGCAGTATTTT; cdr3_aa: CASSLGSRDYPGYTQYF
cdr3_length: 16; d_call: TRBD2; clone_size: few; j_call: TRBJ2-1; v_call: TRBV5-1; cdr3_nt: TGCGCCAGCAGCTTGGAAGGACTAGCGGGCCCTAATGAGCAGTTCTTC; cdr3_aa: CASSLEGLAGPNEQFF
cdr3_length: 17; d_call: -; clone_size: few; j_call: TRBJ2-5; v_call: TRBV9; cdr3_nt: TGTGCCAGCAGCGTAGGACCCCTTGGTGGGGTACAAGAGACCCAGTACTTC; cdr3_aa: CASSVGPLGGVQETQYF
cdr3_length: 13; d_call: TRBD1; clone_size: -; j_call: TRBJ2-1; v_call: TRBV6-1; cdr3_nt: TGTGCCAGCAGTCGACAGGGTAACAATGAGCAGTTCTTC; cdr3_aa: CASSRQGNNEQFF
cdr3_length: 14; d_call: -; clone_size: -; j_call: TRBJ2-1; v_call: TRBV5-1; cdr3_nt: TGCGCCAGCAGCTTGGACAGCTCCTACAATGAGCAGTTCTTC; cdr3_aa: CASSLDSSYNEQFF
cdr3_length: 15; d_call: -; clone_size: few; j_call: TRBJ1-6; v_call: TRBV15; cdr3_nt: TGTGCCACCACTCAGGGGTGGGCTACGAATTCACCCCTCCACTTT; cdr3_aa: CATTQGWATNSPLHF
cdr3_length: 13; d_call: -; clone_size: few; j_call: TRBJ1-5; v_call: TRBV14; cdr3_nt: TGTGCCAGCAGCCAAGACGGGAATCAGCCCCAGCATTTT; cdr3_aa: CASSQDGNQPQHF
cdr3_length: 15; d_call: TRBD2; clone_size: few; j_call: TRBJ2-5; v_call: TRBV18; cdr3_nt: TGTGCCAGCTCAAAATCCACGGGAGGGCCGGAGACCCAGTACTTC; cdr3_aa: CASSKSTGGPETQYF
cdr3_length: 15; d_call: -; clone_size: few; j_call: TRBJ1-1; v_call: TRBV30; cdr3_nt: TGTGCCTGGAGTGTACTTTTGCGGGGTTCCACTGAAGCTTTCTTT; cdr3_aa: CAWSVLLRGSTEAFF
cdr3_length: 15; d_call: TRBD2; clone_size: -; j_call: TRBJ2-1; v_call: TRBV7-2; cdr3_nt: TGTGCCAGCAGCTCCACTAGCGCCTCCTACAATGAGCAGTTCTTC; cdr3_aa: CASSSTSASYNEQFF
cdr3_length: 14; d_call: -; clone_size: -; j_call: TRBJ2-7; v_call: TRBV29-1; cdr3_nt: TGCAGCGTTGGGAAGGGCCAGGGGTCCTACGAGCAGTACTTC; cdr3_aa: CSVGKGQGSYEQYF
cdr3_length: 15; d_call: -; clone_size: -; j_call: TRBJ2-3; v_call: TRBV18; cdr3_nt: TGTGCCAGCTCACCAGAAGAAACCTTCACAGATACGCAGTATTTT; cdr3_aa: CASSPEETFTDTQYF
cdr3_length: 13; d_call: -; clone_size: -; j_call: TRBJ2-5; v_call: TRBV7-2; cdr3_nt: TGTGCCAGCAGCTTAGGGTCTTACGAGACCCAGTACTTC; cdr3_aa: CASSLGSYETQYF
cdr3_length: 17; d_call: TRBD2; clone_size: -; j_call: TRBJ2-5; v_call: TRBV5-1; cdr3_nt: TGCGCCAGCAGCTTGGCCGGGACTAGCGGGGCCCAAGAGACCCAGTACTTC; cdr3_aa: CASSLAGTSGAQETQYF
cdr3_length: 16; d_call: TRBD1; clone_size: few; j_call: TRBJ1-2; v_call: TRBV7-2; cdr3_nt: TGTGCCAGCAGCTCCGAACAGGGGCCCCTATCCTATGGCTACACCTTC; cdr3_aa: CASSSEQGPLSYGYTF
cdr3_length: 13; d_call: -; clone_size: few; j_call: TRBJ1-2; v_call: TRBV14; cdr3_nt: TGTGCCAGCAGCCAAGTTAGGAACTATGGCTACACCTTC; cdr3_aa: CASSQVRNYGYTF
cdr3_length: 15; d_call: TRBD2; clone_size: -; j_call: TRBJ2-1; v_call: TRBV7-9; cdr3_nt: TGTGCCAGCAGCTATCTAGCGGGAGCCATCAATGAGCAGTTCTTC; cdr3_aa: CASSYLAGAINEQFF
cdr3_length: 15; d_call: TRBD2; clone_size: few; j_call: TRBJ2-1; v_call: TRBV18; cdr3_nt: TGTGCCAGCTCACCACTTTCGGGAGGGGGAAATGAGCAGTTCTTC; cdr3_aa: CASSPLSGGGNEQFF
cdr3_length: 12; d_call: -; clone_size: -; j_call: TRBJ2-1; v_call: TRBV7-6; cdr3_nt: TGTGCCAGCAGCCGAAGCGGGAATGAGCAGTTCTTC; cdr3_aa: CASSRSGNEQFF
cdr3_length: 14; d_call: -; clone_size: few; j_call: TRBJ1-2; v_call: TRBV5-5; cdr3_nt: TGTGCCAGCAGCCGCGCTCCCGTCAAGGATGGCTACACCTTC; cdr3_aa: CASSRAPVKDGYTF
cdr3_length: 17; d_call: -; clone_size: few; j_call: TRBJ2-1; v_call: TRBV11-2; cdr3_nt: TGTGCCAGCAGCCGTACACTTAGCGGTTGGGGTTTCGATGAGCAGTTCTTC; cdr3_aa: CASSRTLSGWGFDEQFF
cdr3_length: 12; d_call: -; clone_size: few; j_call: TRBJ2-3; v_call: TRBV6-5; cdr3_nt: TGTGCCAGCAGTTACTCACGGGATACGCAGTATTTT; cdr3_aa: CASSYSRDTQYF
cdr3_length: 18; d_call: TRBD2; clone_size: few; j_call: TRBJ2-4; v_call: TRBV5-7; cdr3_nt: TGTGCCAGCAGCTTCTCCAATCGGGGAGGGAGGGCCAAAAACATTCAGTACTTC; cdr3_aa: CASSFSNRGGRAKNIQYF
cdr3_length: 13; d_call: -; clone_size: -; j_call: TRBJ1-1; v_call: TRBV29-1; cdr3_nt: TGCAGCGTTAAGGACGCCTTGGGGACTGAAGCTTTCTTT; cdr3_aa: CSVKDALGTEAFF
cdr3_length: 16; d_call: -; clone_size: few; j_call: TRBJ1-2; v_call: TRBV7-9; cdr3_nt: TGTGCCAGCAGCTTGAATTCGTTCGGGCCTAACTATGGCTACACCTTC; cdr3_aa: CASSLNSFGPNYGYTF
cdr3_length: 13; d_call: -; clone_size: few; j_call: TRBJ1-4; v_call: TRBV21-1; cdr3_nt: TGTGCCAGCTCTCCGGCGGGAAATGAAAAACTGTTTTTT; cdr3_aa: CASSPAGNEKLFF
cdr3_length: 15; d_call: TRBD1; clone_size: -; j_call: TRBJ2-5; v_call: TRBV25-1; cdr3_nt: TGTGCCAGCAGTTCCTGGGCAGGGGGCGTAGAGACCCAGTACTTC; cdr3_aa: CASSSWAGGVETQYF
cdr3_length: 14; d_call: -; clone_size: -; j_call: TRBJ2-3; v_call: TRBV27; cdr3_nt: TGTGCCAGCAGTCCTAGACGGAGCACAGATACGCAGTATTTT; cdr3_aa: CASSPRRSTDTQYF
cdr3_length: 14; d_call: -; clone_size: -; j_call: TRBJ2-3; v_call: TRBV2; cdr3_nt: TGTGCCAGCAGTGATTGGGGGCCTCGAGATACGCAGTATTTT; cdr3_aa: CASSDWGPRDTQYF
cdr3_length: 11; d_call: -; clone_size: -; j_call: TRBJ1-1; v_call: TRBV5-1; cdr3_nt: TGCGCCAGCACAGCGAACACTGAAGCTTTCTTT; cdr3_aa: CASTANTEAFF
cdr3_length: 19; d_call: TRBD2; clone_size: -; j_call: TRBJ2-4; v_call: TRBV5-1; cdr3_nt: TGCGCCAGCAGCTTCCGACCGGGACTAGCGGGGGCCACCAAAAACATTCAGTACTTC; cdr3_aa: CASSFRPGLAGATKNIQYF
cdr3_length: 18; d_call: -; clone_size: -; j_call: TRBJ2-3; v_call: TRBV4-1; cdr3_nt: TGCGCCAGCAGCCGCGACGGGATCCCGGGACCGGTCACAGATACGCAGTATTTT; cdr3_aa: CASSRDGIPGPVTDTQYF
cdr3_length: 14; d_call: -; clone_size: -; j_call: TRBJ2-7; v_call: TRBV18; cdr3_nt: TGTGCCAGCTCACCACTCGCGGGAACCTACGAGCAGTACTTC; cdr3_aa: CASSPLAGTYEQYF
cdr3_length: 15; d_call: -; clone_size: few; j_call: TRBJ2-4; v_call: TRBV5-4; cdr3_nt: TGTGCCAGCAGCTTGGGAGGGCTGGCCAAAAACATTCAGTACTTC; cdr3_aa: CASSLGGLAKNIQYF
cdr3_length: 15; d_call: TRBD1; clone_size: -; j_call: TRBJ1-1; v_call: TRBV4-1; cdr3_nt: TGCGCCAGCAGCCCCAGAGGACAGGAGAACACTGAAGCTTTCTTT; cdr3_aa: CASSPRGQENTEAFF
cdr3_length: 14; d_call: -; clone_size: -; j_call: TRBJ2-5; v_call: TRBV25-1; cdr3_nt: TGTGCCAGCAGTGAATCTAGGGTTCAAGAGACCCAGTACTTC; cdr3_aa: CASSESRVQETQYF
cdr3_length: 13; d_call: -; clone_size: -; j_call: TRBJ2-3; v_call: TRBV29-1; cdr3_nt: TGCAGCGTTGCCTTACTTGACACAGATACGCAGTATTTT; cdr3_aa: CSVALLDTDTQYF
cdr3_length: 17; d_call: TRBD1; clone_size: -; j_call: TRBJ1-3; v_call: TRBV10-3; cdr3_nt: TGTGCCATCAGGAGTTTTGGGGACAGCGACTCTGGAAACACCATATATTTT; cdr3_aa: CAIRSFGDSDSGNTIYF